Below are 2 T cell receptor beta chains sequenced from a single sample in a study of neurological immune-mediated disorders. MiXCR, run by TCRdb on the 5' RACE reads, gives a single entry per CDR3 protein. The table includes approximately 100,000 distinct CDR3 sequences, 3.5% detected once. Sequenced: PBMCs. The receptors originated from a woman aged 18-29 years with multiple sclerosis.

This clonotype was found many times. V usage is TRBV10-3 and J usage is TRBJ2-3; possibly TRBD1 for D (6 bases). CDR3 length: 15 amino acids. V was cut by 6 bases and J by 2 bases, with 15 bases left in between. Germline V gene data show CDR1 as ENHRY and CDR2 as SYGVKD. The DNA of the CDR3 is TGTGCCATCAGACGACAGGTCACTATCACAGATACGCAGTATTTT. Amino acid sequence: CAIRRQVTITDTQYF.

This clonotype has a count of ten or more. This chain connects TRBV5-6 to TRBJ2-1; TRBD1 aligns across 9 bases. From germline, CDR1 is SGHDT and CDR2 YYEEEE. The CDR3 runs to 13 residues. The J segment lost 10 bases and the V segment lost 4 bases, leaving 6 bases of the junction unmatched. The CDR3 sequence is CASSTGQGREQFF. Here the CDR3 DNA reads TGTGCCAGCAGCACCGGACAGGGGCGGGAGCAGTTCTTC.